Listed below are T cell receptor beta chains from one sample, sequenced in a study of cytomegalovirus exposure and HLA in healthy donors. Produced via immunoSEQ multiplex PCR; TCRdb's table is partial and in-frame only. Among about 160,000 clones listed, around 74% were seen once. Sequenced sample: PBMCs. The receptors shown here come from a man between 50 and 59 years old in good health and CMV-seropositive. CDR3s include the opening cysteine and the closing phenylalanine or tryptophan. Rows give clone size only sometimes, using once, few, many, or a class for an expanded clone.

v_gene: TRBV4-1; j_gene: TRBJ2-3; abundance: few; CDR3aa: CASSQVEFTDTQYF
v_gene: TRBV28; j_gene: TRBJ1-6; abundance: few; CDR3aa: CATEQGIYNSPLHF
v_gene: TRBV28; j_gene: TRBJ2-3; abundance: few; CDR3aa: CASGAGGWYADTQYF
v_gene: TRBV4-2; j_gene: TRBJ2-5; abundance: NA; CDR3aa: CASSQDPLAEETQYF
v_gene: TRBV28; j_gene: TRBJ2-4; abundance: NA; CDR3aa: CASSGIREPKNIQYF
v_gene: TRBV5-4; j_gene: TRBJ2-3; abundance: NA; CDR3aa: CASSLVPGVGGHTDTQYF
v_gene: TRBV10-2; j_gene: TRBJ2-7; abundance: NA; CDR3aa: CASSETSGRSYEQYF
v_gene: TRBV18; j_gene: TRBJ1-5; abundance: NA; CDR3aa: CASSPDPDKADQPQHF
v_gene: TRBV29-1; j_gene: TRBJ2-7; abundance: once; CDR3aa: CSVSHPQSGSSYEQYF
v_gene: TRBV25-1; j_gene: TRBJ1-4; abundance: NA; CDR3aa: CASSVSPGTGKEKLFF
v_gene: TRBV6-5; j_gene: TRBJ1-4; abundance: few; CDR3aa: CASSYQKKTNEKLFF
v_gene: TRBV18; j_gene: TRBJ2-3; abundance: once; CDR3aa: CASSPNSGRSTDTQYF
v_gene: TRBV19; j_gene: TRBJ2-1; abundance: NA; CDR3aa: CAGAVAGGDEQFF
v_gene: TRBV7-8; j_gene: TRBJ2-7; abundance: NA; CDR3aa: CASSLAWPGTRNYEQYF
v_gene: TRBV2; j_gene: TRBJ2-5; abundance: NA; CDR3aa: CASHGLAGETQYF
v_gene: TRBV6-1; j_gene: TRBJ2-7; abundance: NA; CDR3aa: CAISELPTGLNYEQYF